A selection of T cell receptor beta chains follows, all from one sample in a study of PD-1 blockade in classical Hodgkin lymphoma. Assay used: immunoSEQ multiplex PCR; TCRdb lists only in-frame clones, some missing. The sample has about 35,000 clones, more than 80% seen once. The sample in question was CD4+ T cells from blood, obtained at baseline. The receptors come from a human donor with classical Hodgkin lymphoma. The CDR3 runs from the conserved cysteine through the conserved F or W. The D gene is left open where the match is weak. Clone size is shown for a subset of rows, as once, few, many or a class of expanded clone.

clone_size j_call v_call d_call cdr3_aa cdr3_nt
- TRBJ2-1 TRBV5-1 - CASSLVRADPSYNEQFF TGCGCCAGCAGCTTGGTCCGGGCGGACCCCTCCTACAATGAGCAGTTCTTC
- TRBJ2-1 TRBV6-5 - CASSYSVGVTYNEQFF TGTGCCAGCAGTTACTCCGTCGGGGTCACATACAATGAGCAGTTCTTC
- TRBJ2-7 TRBV14 TRBD2 CASSPSGGVRSYEQYF TGTGCCAGCAGCCCCTCGGGGGGGGTTAGGTCCTACGAGCAGTACTTC
- TRBJ2-7 TRBV19 - CASSIGLIGSYEQYF TGTGCCAGTAGTATAGGATTAATCGGCTCCTACGAGCAGTACTTC
- TRBJ1-5 TRBV19 TRBD1 CASSIATGGNQPQHF TGTGCCAGTAGTATAGCCACAGGGGGCAATCAGCCCCAGCATTTT
- TRBJ1-4 TRBV9 TRBD1 CASSPSTGSNEKLFF TGTGCCAGCAGCCCCTCGACAGGGTCTAATGAAAAACTGTTTTTT
- TRBJ2-7 TRBV5-1 TRBD2 CASSSTSGYEQYF TGCGCCAGCAGCTCGACTAGCGGTTACGAGCAGTACTTC
- TRBJ2-5 TRBV27 - CASSLSGETQYF TGTGCCAGCAGTTTATCAGGGGAGACCCAGTACTTC
- TRBJ2-2 TRBV28 - CASKVRAANTGELFF TGTGCCAGCAAGGTCCGAGCCGCGAACACCGGGGAGCTGTTTTTT
- TRBJ1-4 TRBV5-8 - CASSLRPQSTNEKLFF TGTGCCAGCAGCTTGCGGCCGCAGTCAACTAATGAAAAACTGTTTTTT
few TRBJ2-7 TRBV2 TRBD1 CASRVTGASYEQYF TGTGCCAGCAGAGTGACAGGGGCCTCCTACGAGCAGTACTTC
- TRBJ1-2 TRBV19 - CASSLGQGLYGYTF TGTGCCAGTAGTTTGGGGCAGGGTCTCTATGGCTACACCTTC
- TRBJ2-3 TRBV6-5 - CASSKGPDTQYF TGTGCCAGCAGTAAGGGTCCAGATACGCAGTATTTT
- TRBJ1-2 TRBV28 - CASSLQGRHYGYTF TGTGCCAGCAGTTTGCAGGGGCGCCACTATGGCTACACCTTC
- TRBJ1-5 TRBV19 TRBD1 CASGLDRGQPQHF TGTGCCAGCGGCTTGGACAGGGGTCAGCCCCAGCATTTT
- TRBJ2-6 TRBV30 - CAWSVSGANVLTF TGTGCCTGGAGTGTTTCTGGGGCCAACGTCCTGACTTTC
- TRBJ2-3 TRBV6-1 - CASNRVGTMDTQYF TGTGCCAGCAACAGGGTTGGAACAATGGATACGCAGTATTTT
- TRBJ2-1 TRBV28 TRBD1 CASRRTQDRVIDEQFF TGTGCCAGCAGGCGGACCCAGGACAGGGTTATCGATGAGCAGTTCTTC
- TRBJ2-3 TRBV11-2 - CASSPWGALSTDTQYF TGTGCCAGCAGCCCGTGGGGGGCCCTTAGCACAGATACGCAGTATTTT
- TRBJ2-5 TRBV5-6 - CASSLIGSETQYF TGTGCCAGCAGCTTGATCGGGAGTGAGACCCAGTACTTC
few TRBJ1-1 TRBV5-1 - CASSVRESFF TGCGCCAGCAGCGTCAGGGAGTCTTTCTTT
few TRBJ1-5 TRBV7-9 TRBD1 CASSGGQGNQPQHF TGTGCCAGCAGCGGGGGACAGGGAAATCAGCCCCAGCATTTT
- TRBJ1-4 TRBV27 - CASTLTRGSSATNEKLFF TGTGCCAGCACTCTCACAAGGGGTTCATCGGCAACTAATGAAAAACTGTTTTTT
- TRBJ1-5 TRBV2 - CASSGQFDSNQPQHF TGTGCCAGCAGTGGACAGTTTGATAGCAATCAGCCCCAGCATTTT